This TCR beta chain was sequenced for a study of blood T cell repertoires in COVID-19. Study-wide background: Samples came from the United States, Italy and Spain, spanning acute and convalescent COVID-19. T cells, B-cell-depleted T cells, or PBMCs provided the cDNA or gDNA that served as material.

Only in-frame clones appear in the TCRdb table, and some are missing; sequencing was by immunoSEQ multiplex PCR. The repertoire holds 110,000 or so clones, with approximately 84% as singletons. Germline values: CDR1 SGDLS, CDR2 YYNGEE. V dropped 4 bases and J dropped 2 bases, with 11 bases sitting between them. The CDR3 runs to 14 residues. The receptor's source is a middle-aged man with acute or convalescent COVID-19. The V gene is TRBV9, the J gene TRBJ2-3, with D unresolved. The sample consisted of peripheral blood. This CDR3 is CASSLDSDTDTQYF. CDR3 DNA sequence: TGTGCCAGCAGCCTCGACTCGGACACAGATACGCAGTATTTT. The full variable domain, its missing parts supplied by reference TRBV9 and TRBJ2-3, is DSGVTQTPKHLITATGQRVTLRCSPRSGDLSVYWYQQSLDQGLQFLIQYYNGEERAKGNILERFSAQQFPDLHSELNLSSLELGDSALYFCASSLDSDTDTQYFGPGTRLTVL.